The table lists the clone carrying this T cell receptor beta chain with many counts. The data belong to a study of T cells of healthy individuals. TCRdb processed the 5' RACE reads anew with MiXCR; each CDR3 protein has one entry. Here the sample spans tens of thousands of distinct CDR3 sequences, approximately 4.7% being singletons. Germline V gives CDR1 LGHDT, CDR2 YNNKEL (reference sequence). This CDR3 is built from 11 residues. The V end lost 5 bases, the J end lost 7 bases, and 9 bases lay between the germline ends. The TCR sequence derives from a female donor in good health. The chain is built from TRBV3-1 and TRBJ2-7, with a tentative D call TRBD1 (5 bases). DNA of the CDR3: TGTGCCAGCAGCAGCAGGGAAGAGCAGTACTTC. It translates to CASSSREEQYF.